One and the same sample provided the 22 T cell receptor beta chains below, sequenced in a study of a mutant IDH1 vaccine in newly diagnosed glioma. The protocol was immunoSEQ multiplex PCR, while the TCRdb copy is restricted to in-frame clones and leaves out a portion. The profile covers roughly 120,000 clones, with 90% appearing a single time and 0.55% to 0.7% taken by the ten largest. Time point reported: week 11, during vaccination. Each dose delivered 300 ug of mutant IDH1 20-mer peptide subcutaneously with imiquimod. Their target antigens are unknown. The source material was PBMCs, sampled from a glioma patient whose treatment included an IDH1 peptide vaccine. The receptors here all came from a woman aged 50 to 65 with glioma.

The chain is built from TRBV27 and TRBJ2-3; D is uncertain. The ends were cut back, 1 base at V and 4 bases at J, with 12 bases in the middle. From germline, CDR1 is MNHEY and CDR2 SMNVEV (reference sequence). The CDR3 contains 15 residues. This CDR3 reads CASSLYRAVSDTQYF. CDR3 DNA: TGTGCCAGCAGTTTATATCGGGCGGTTTCAGATACGCAGTATTTT.

This clone was seen once. The chain couples TRBV5-1 to TRBJ2-1; 8 bases agree with TRBD2. Germline loops: CDR1 SGHRS, CDR2 YFSETQ. The CDR3 has 16 amino acids. The V segment lost 0 bases and the J segment 4 bases; nucleotides outside the gene matches: 6. For the CDR3, the DNA is TGCGCCAGCAGCTTGGAAGCGGGAGAGCCATACAATGAGCAGTTCTTC. It codes for CASSLEAGEPYNEQFF. Based on the CDR3 plus reference TRBV5-1 and TRBJ2-1, the full variable domain is KAGVTQTPRYLIKTRGQQVTLSCSPISGHRSVSWYQQTPGQGLQFLFEYFSETQRNKGNFPGRFSGRQFSNSRSEMNVSTLELGDSALYLCASSLEAGEPYNEQFFGPGTRLTVL.

The gene calls are TRBV6-6 and TRBJ1-1, with TRBD1 matching over 10 bases. From germline, CDR1 is MNHNY and CDR2 SVGAGI (reference sequence). The ends lost 5 bases at V and 5 bases at J; junction bases unmatched: 2. CDR3 length equals 13 residues. The chain's CDR3 is CASSPGQGTEAFF. CDR3 nucleotide sequence: TGTGCCAGCAGTCCGGGACAGGGGACTGAAGCTTTCTTT.

The V gene is TRBV28, the J gene TRBJ2-7; D could derive from TRBD1 or TRBD2 (5 bases each). The CDR3 loop spans 15 amino acids. V shed 1 base and J shed 0 bases, with 10 bases lying between them. Germline loops: CDR1 MDHEN, CDR2 SYDVKM. The CDR3 is CASSLFSGTSYEQYF. The CDR3 DNA reads TGTGCCAGCAGTTTATTTTCAGGGACCTCCTACGAGCAGTACTTC. Full variable domain (outside the CDR3, taken from reference TRBV28 and TRBJ2-7): DVKVTQSSRYLVKRTGEKVFLECVQDMDHENMFWYRQDPGLGLRLIYFSYDVKMKEKGDIPEGYSVSREKKERFSLILESASTNQTSMYLCASSLFSGTSYEQYFGPGTRLTVT.

DNA of the CDR3: TGTGCCAGCAGCTCTCAACAGGGGCGAAATGAAAAACTGTTTTTT. This sequence encodes CASSSQQGRNEKLFF. V gene TRBV7-9 combines with J gene TRBJ1-4; 7 positions agree with TRBD1. Trimming at V came to 4 bases and at J to 5 bases, leaving 7 bases not matched to a gene. CDR1 is SEHNR, CDR2 FQNEAQ, per germline (reference sequence). The CDR3 runs 15 residues.

The rearrangement joins TRBV5-1 to TRBJ1-1; 7 positions agree with TRBD1. Trimming cost V 4 bases and J 5 bases; bases outside gene matches: 8. The CDR3 is 14 residues long. Per the germline V gene, CDR1 is SGHRS and CDR2 is YFSETQ. CDR3 amino acids: CASSTAGGETEAFF. The CDR3 nucleotides are TGCGCCAGCAGCACTGCAGGGGGTGAGACTGAAGCTTTCTTT.

This chain links TRBV7-8 with TRBJ1-2, with D unclear. Germline V gene sequence: CDR1 SGHVS, CDR2 FQNEAQ. The V end was cut by 5 bases, the J end by 3 bases, with 13 bases between. CDR3 size: 14 residues. The CDR3 DNA is TGTGCCAGCAGCCCAAGACCGGGAGACTATGGCTACACCTTC. Translation: CASSPRPGDYGYTF.

This sequence joins TRBV6-5 and TRBJ1-6; no clear D gene. Trimming removed 6 bases at V and 7 bases at J, with 13 bases between. This CDR3 is built from 14 residues. Germline-derived CDR1 and CDR2 are MNHEY and SVGAGI. Here the CDR3 reads CASSLTGNNSPLHF. The CDR3 DNA reads as TGTGCCAGCAGCCTCACGGGAAACAATTCACCCCTCCACTTT.

This clone was observed a single time. The J gene is TRBJ2-3, the V gene TRBV27; the D gene is possibly TRBD1 (7 bases). CDR1 and CDR2 from the germline V gene are MNHEY and SMNVEV (reference sequence). Trimming stripped 1 base from V and 2 bases from J, with 13 bases between. CDR3 length equals 16 residues. The CDR3 reads CASSLWGDSSTDTQYF. In DNA, the CDR3 is TGTGCCAGCAGTTTATGGGGGGACAGTTCCACAGATACGCAGTATTTT.

The chain is built from TRBV19 and TRBJ2-7, with a possible D match to TRBD2 (6 bases). The germline V gene has CDR1 LNHDA and CDR2 SQIVND (reference sequence). The CDR3 has 15 amino acids. V lost 6 bases to trimming and J lost 0 bases, with 15 bases between them. The CDR3 nucleotides are TGTGCCAGTAGGGACCGAACAGCGGGCTCCTACGAGCAGTACTTC. This gives the protein CASRDRTAGSYEQYF. The whole variable domain, filled in from reference TRBV19 and TRBJ2-7, reads DGGITQSPKYLFRKEGQNVTLSCEQNLNHDAMYWYRQDPGQGLRLIYYSQIVNDFQKGDIAEGYSVSREKKESFPLTVTSAQKNPTAFYLCASRDRTAGSYEQYFGPGTRLTVT.

The rearrangement uses TRBV19 and TRBJ2-1; D call uncertain. Trimming took off 3 bases at V and 3 bases at J, with 12 bases between the two ends. This CDR3 has 15 amino acids. CDR1 is LNHDA and CDR2 is SQIVND in the germline V gene (reference sequence). The CDR3 DNA reads as TGTGCCAGTAGTATGGAAAGGGTTGGCTACAATGAGCAGTTCTTC. Translated: CASSMERVGYNEQFF. Full variable domain (rest looked up from reference TRBV19 and TRBJ2-1): DGGITQSPKYLFRKEGQNVTLSCEQNLNHDAMYWYRQDPGQGLRLIYYSQIVNDFQKGDIAEGYSVSREKKESFPLTVTSAQKNPTAFYLCASSMERVGYNEQFFGPGTRLTVL.

The chain combines TRBV5-1 with TRBJ2-7; D is unclear. The ends were cut back, 0 bases at V and 6 bases at J, with 16 bases in the middle. CDR1 is SGHRS, CDR2 YFSETQ, per germline. CDR3 length equals 15 residues. The CDR3 reads CASSLAPKGRGEQYF. CDR3 DNA: TGCGCCAGCAGCTTGGCCCCCAAAGGTCGAGGCGAGCAGTACTTC.

V and J are TRBV10-3 and TRBJ2-1, with 8 bases lining up with TRBD2. Trimming took 2 bases from V and 2 from J; bases not matched to a gene: 2. The CDR3 consists of 15 residues. CDR1 ENHRY and CDR2 SYGVKD come from the germline V gene. The CDR3 coding sequence is TGTGCCATCAGTGAGACGGGAGGGCCCTACAATGAGCAGTTCTTC. As protein: CAISETGGPYNEQFF.

DNA for the CDR3: TGTGCCAGCTCACCACAGGGGACGGCTGGAAACACCATATATTTT. Translated: CASSPQGTAGNTIYF. The J gene is TRBJ1-3, the V gene TRBV18; tentative D call: TRBD1 (5 bases). Germline V gene lookup returns CDR1 KGHSH and CDR2 LQKENI. This CDR3 spans 15 amino acids. The V gene lost 1 base and the J gene lost 2 bases, with 9 bases spanning the gap.

This clone was detected once. The V and J genes are TRBV28 and TRBJ1-2; no clear D. Per the germline V gene, CDR1 is MDHEN and CDR2 is SYDVKM. V was pared by 6 bases and J by 5 bases, with 7 bases between. This CDR3 is 11 amino acids long. The CDR3 reads CASRSVYGYTF. CDR3 nucleotides: TGTGCCAGCAGATCCGTATATGGCTACACCTTC.

This chain joins TRBV6-1 and TRBJ2-7, with 11 bases aligning to TRBD1. The CDR3 totals 14 residues. The germline gives CDR1 MNHNS, CDR2 SASEGT. Germline trimming cut 6 bases from V and 0 bases from J; bases unmatched to any gene: 1. The CDR3 loop is CASRGTGGSYEQYF. The CDR3 DNA sequence: TGTGCCAGCAGGGGGACAGGGGGCTCCTACGAGCAGTACTTC.

The chain combines TRBV7-9 with TRBJ2-4, with D uncertain. V was shortened by 4 bases and J by 0 bases, with 7 bases between the two germline ends. Per the germline V gene, CDR1 is SEHNR and CDR2 is FQNEAQ (reference sequence). This CDR3 comprises 14 residues. The CDR3 protein is CASSSIKAKNIQYF. CDR3 in DNA: TGTGCCAGCAGCTCAATTAAAGCCAAAAACATTCAGTACTTC.

The V call is TRBV12-5, the J call TRBJ2-2; D might be TRBD1 (5 bases). This CDR3 comprises 13 residues. CDR1 and CDR2 (germline): LGHNT, FRNRAP. V dropped 6 bases and J dropped 6 bases, with 11 bases sitting between them. The CDR3 nucleotides read TGTGCTAGTGGGCCAGGGTTCCCCGGGGAGCTGTTTTTT. It encodes CASGPGFPGELFF.

V and J are TRBV7-9 and TRBJ2-3, with D unresolved. Trimming shortened V by 5 bases and J by 4 bases, and 4 bases separated the two germline ends. This CDR3 is 11 amino acids long. CDR1 is SEHNR, CDR2 FQNEAQ, per germline (reference sequence). Here the CDR3 DNA reads TGTGCCAGCAGCCGAGCAGATACGCAGTATTTT. Translating gives CASSRADTQYF. The full variable domain, rest sourced from reference TRBV7-9 and TRBJ2-3, is DTGVSQNPRHKITKRGQNVTFRCDPISEHNRLYWYRQTLGQGPEFLTYFQNEAQLEKSRLLSDRFSAERPKGSFSTLEIQRTEQGDSAMYLCASSRADTQYFGPGTRLTVL.

This sequence joins TRBV19 and TRBJ2-7; 13 nucleotides line up with TRBD2. V shed 4 bases and J 3 bases; nucleotides not matched to a gene: 3. Germline V gives CDR1 LNHDA, CDR2 SQIVND (reference sequence). The length of the CDR3 is 15 residues. The chain's CDR3 is CASSTRLAGGYEQYF. CDR3 nucleotide sequence: TGTGCCAGTAGTACCCGACTAGCGGGAGGCTACGAGCAGTACTTC.

This chain links TRBV5-1 with TRBJ2-1; D not resolved. This CDR3 has 13 amino acids. CDR1 is SGHRS, CDR2 YFSETQ, per germline. Trimming shortened V by 0 bases and J by 9 bases, and 10 bases separated the two germline ends. As DNA, the CDR3 is TGCGCCAGCAGCTTGGATTTCCTCGGTGAGCAGTTCTTC. It codes for CASSLDFLGEQFF.

The chain carries TRBV7-9 and TRBJ2-1; D might be TRBD1 or TRBD2, each matching 5 bases. V lost 2 bases and J 6 bases, leaving 11 bases between the germline ends. The CDR3 contains 14 residues. Germline assignment: CDR1 SEHNR and CDR2 FQNEAQ (reference sequence). In nucleotides, the CDR3 is TGTGCCAGCAGCTTACTCCCTGGGGGCAATGAGCAGTTCTTC. This translates into CASSLLPGGNEQFF. The whole variable domain, remainder taken from reference TRBV7-9 and TRBJ2-1, is DTGVSQNPRHKITKRGQNVTFRCDPISEHNRLYWYRQTLGQGPEFLTYFQNEAQLEKSRLLSDRFSAERPKGSFSTLEIQRTEQGDSAMYLCASSLLPGGNEQFFGPGTRLTVL.